This T cell receptor (beta chain) was captured by sequencing in a study of T-cell memory formation after mild COVID-19. On the study more broadly: The TCR clusters were mostly specific to one donor. Regarding the study as a whole: Later expanders leaned CD4+, whereas clones that contracted between day 15 and 85 were balanced CD4/CD8. Memory sampled before infection contained some responding clones, suggesting cross-reactive memory joined. Those CD4+ clones that contracted were mainly in CM and EM (CD8+ ones in EMRA).

As regards this clonotype: Its antigen remains unknown. At one boundary the junction diverges from the germline segment, which might be a read error.

Germline-derived CDR1 and CDR2 are LGHNA and YSLEER. This CDR3 has 13 residues. One entry per CDR3 protein, called by TCRdb with MiXCR from the 5' RACE reads. The table lists about 140,000 distinct CDR3 sequences, 11% to 15% of them singletons. The source is an adult woman who had mild COVID-19 (a few samples of this study predate the infection). Cell type and time point are not known. The chain couples TRBV4-3 to TRBJ2-1, with no clear D. Sequenced input: PBMCs or a T cell subset sorted from them (not recorded which). CDR3 sequence reads: CTSSQSSYNEQFF. The CDR3 bases are TGCACCAGCAGCCAATCCAGCTACAATGAGCAGTTCTTC.